This T cell receptor beta chain came from a study of control samples from healthy donors and cancer patients. Clones were sequenced by immunoSEQ multiplex PCR, and TCRdb holds only the in-frame ones, with some missing. The table records 100,000 to 150,000 clones, 92% of them present only once. The receptor's source is a young man in good health. Sequencing was carried out using blood.

The DNA for the CDR3 is TGTGCCAGCAGCGTAGAACTAGCGGGGGGGTTTGAGCAGTTCTTC. This translates into CASSVELAGGFEQFF. This chain uses TRBV9 with TRBJ2-1, with 13 nucleotides matching TRBD2. The CDR3 runs to 15 residues. V dropped 0 bases and J dropped 9; count of bases not matched to a gene: 3. CDR1 and CDR2 from the germline V gene are SGDLS and YYNGEE.